This T cell receptor beta chain derives from a study of shared clonotypes between healthy human individuals. Study-wide background: Plates per donor: three CD4 naive, three CD4 memory, two CD8 naive, one CD8 memory.

Sequenced by immunoSEQ multiplex PCR; TCRdb stores in-frame clones only, minus some. The sample lists around 700,000 clones; around 72% were seen once. The V end lost 5 bases, the J end lost 1 base, and 11 bases lay between the germline ends. The CDR3 runs 14 residues. Germline CDR1 is MGHRA and CDR2 is YSYEKL. The study enrolled healthy HIV-negative adults without recent acute infections or vaccinations as donors. This clone turned up a few times. The chain has TRBV4-1 and TRBJ2-5; possible D gene TRBD1, 6 bases. This receptor was obtained from a woman in her twenties or thirties in good health. The sequencing sample was made of memory CD4+ T cells sorted from blood. Subset defined: CD45RA-negative fraction. CDR3 DNA: TGCGCCAGCAGCGGCCGGACAGCCCAAGAGACCCAGTACTTC. Its translation is CASSGRTAQETQYF.